Following are 10 T cell receptor beta chains from one sample sequenced in a study of cytomegalovirus exposure and HLA in healthy donors. PCR employed 60 Vbeta and 13 Jbeta primers. Some clones are missing from TCRdb's copy, which holds only in-frame ones; the method was immunoSEQ multiplex PCR. The table has 110,000 to 150,000 clones, more than 65% seen once. Sequenced input: PBMCs. All receptors come from a young woman in good health and CMV-seronegative.

V gene TRBV19 combines with J gene TRBJ2-2, with D possibly being TRBD2 (6 bases). Germline values: CDR1 LNHDA, CDR2 SQIVND (reference sequence). The CDR3 totals 15 residues. V lost 7 bases and J lost 1, with 13 bases in between. The CDR3 sequence: CASKRTGENTGELFF. The CDR3 coding sequence is TGTGCCAGTAAGCGTACGGGAGAGAACACCGGGGAGCTGTTTTTT.

The chain joins TRBV9 to TRBJ2-7, with 9 bases that match TRBD1. CDR3 length: 17 amino acids. J gave up 0 bases and V 3 bases, and 10 bases lay outside the gene matches. The germline V gene encodes CDR1 SGDLS and CDR2 YYNGEE. The CDR3 DNA sequence: TGTGCCAGCAGCGCCACCCGGACAGGGGCCCTCTCCTACGAGCAGTACGTC. It yields the protein CASSATRTGALSYEQYV.

The V call is TRBV14, the J call TRBJ2-1; D call uncertain. Trimming took 4 bases from V and 2 from J, leaving 6 bases between them. Germline CDR1 reads SGHDN; CDR2 reads FVKESK. CDR3 length: 13 amino acids. CDR3 DNA sequence: TGTGCCAGCAGCCCCGGTACCTACAATGAGCAGTTCTTC. Translation: CASSPGTYNEQFF.

The chain combines TRBV5-6 with TRBJ2-3; no clear D gene. This CDR3 has 15 amino acids. Germline V lookup: CDR1 SGHDT, CDR2 YYEEEE. The V and J ends lost 0 bases and 2 bases respectively, with 10 bases between them. In nucleotides, the CDR3 is TGTGCCAGCAGCTTGGGCCCTACCATCACAGATACGCAGTATTTT. It codes for CASSLGPTITDTQYF.

The chain is built from TRBV10-3 and TRBJ1-2; tentative D call: TRBD1 (6 bases). The CDR3 runs 16 residues. V lost 0 bases and J lost 6, with 17 bases in between. CDR1 is ENHRY, CDR2 SYGVKD, per germline. CDR3 loop: CAISESGGDRRDGYTF. The CDR3 DNA follows: TGTGCCATCAGTGAGTCAGGTGGCGACAGGCGGGATGGCTACACCTTC.

The sample holds a few counts of this clone. The chain carries TRBV5-6 and TRBJ1-1; unclear D gene. There are 16 residues in the CDR3. Germline V lookup: CDR1 SGHDT, CDR2 YYEEEE. V lost 6 bases to trimming and J lost 0 bases, with 18 bases between them. The DNA of the CDR3 is TGTGCCAGCACCATCAGCCAGGAGGTCCTGAACACTGAAGCTTTCTTT. Amino acid sequence: CASTISQEVLNTEAFF.

There are a few counts of this clone. The chain uses TRBV18 and TRBJ2-7, with 9 bases aligning to TRBD1. V shed 3 bases and J 3 bases; nucleotides not matched to a gene: 9. The CDR3 contains 16 residues. The germline CDR1 and CDR2 sequences are KGHSH and LQKENI. In nucleotides, the CDR3 is TGTGCCAGCTCACCTCGGGACAGGGTTATAATCTACGAGCAGTACGTC. Translating gives CASSPRDRVIIYEQYV.

The chain employs TRBV9 and TRBJ2-3; 11 bases are shared with TRBD2. Germline V CDR1 and CDR2: SGDLS, YYNGEE. V was pared by 0 bases and J by 4 bases, with 4 bases of the junction left unmatched. The length of the CDR3 is 16 residues. The CDR3 coding sequence is TGTGCCAGCAGCGTAGAAACTAGCGGGAGTGCAGATACGCAGTATTTT. Translating it yields CASSVETSGSADTQYF.

The chain employs TRBV9 and TRBJ2-3; tentative D call: TRBD2 (5 bases). CDR1 and CDR2 from the germline V gene are SGDLS and YYNGEE. The CDR3 extends over 14 amino acids. V was cut by 0 bases and J by 7 bases, with 12 bases left in between. CDR3 bases: TGTGCCAGCAGCGTAGAAGTTGGAGGATATACGCAGTATTTT. Its protein is CASSVEVGGYTQYF.

The J gene is TRBJ2-3, the V gene TRBV27; TRBD2 is a possible D gene (5 bases). CDR1 MNHEY and CDR2 SMNVEV come from the germline V gene (reference sequence). This CDR3 comprises 15 residues. Trimming cost V 0 bases and J 2 bases, with 9 bases left between them. In DNA form, the CDR3 reads TGTGCCAGCAGTTTATCCGGGATTCTCACAGATACGCAGTATTTT. Translation: CASSLSGILTDTQYF.